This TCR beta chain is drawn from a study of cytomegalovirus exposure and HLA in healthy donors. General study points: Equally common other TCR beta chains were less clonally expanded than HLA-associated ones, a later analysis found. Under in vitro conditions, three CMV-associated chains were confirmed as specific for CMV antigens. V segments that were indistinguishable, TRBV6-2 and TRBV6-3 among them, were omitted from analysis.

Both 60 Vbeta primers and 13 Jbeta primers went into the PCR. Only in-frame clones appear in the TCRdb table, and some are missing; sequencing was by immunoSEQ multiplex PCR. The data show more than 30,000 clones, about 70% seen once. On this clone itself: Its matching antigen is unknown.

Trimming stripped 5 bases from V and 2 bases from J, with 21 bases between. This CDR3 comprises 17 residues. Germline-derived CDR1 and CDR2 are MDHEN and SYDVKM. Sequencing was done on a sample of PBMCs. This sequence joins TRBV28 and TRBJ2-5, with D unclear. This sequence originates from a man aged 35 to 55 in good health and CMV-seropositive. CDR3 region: CASSPPSNLSPQETQYF. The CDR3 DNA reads TGTGCCAGCAGTCCACCTTCTAACCTTTCCCCGCAAGAGACCCAGTACTTC.